This entry describes one T cell receptor (beta chain). Its target is unknown. The sample belongs to a study of cytomegalovirus exposure and HLA in healthy donors. Study-wide findings and caveats: Cytomegalovirus-associated TCR beta chains were listed, numbering 150 to 200.

A multiplex PCR was run with 60 Vbeta primers and 13 Jbeta primers. Some clones are missing from TCRdb's copy, which holds only in-frame ones; the method was immunoSEQ multiplex PCR. The sample has about 230,000 clones; roughly 90% are singletons. CDR1 and CDR2 from the germline V gene are MNHEY and SMNVEV (reference sequence). V dropped 8 bases and J dropped 4 bases, with 17 bases sitting between them. The CDR3 contains 14 residues. The sequence was collected from a woman aged 18-30 years in good health and CMV-seronegative. The J gene is TRBJ1-1, the V gene TRBV27, with a possible D match to TRBD1 (5 bases). Source material: PBMCs. In DNA form, the CDR3 reads TGTGCCAGCGGGGTACCGGGGGGGGGCACTGAAGCTTTCTTT. Protein: CASGVPGGGTEAFF.